One and the same sample provided the 27 T cell receptor beta chains below, sequenced in a study of T-cell reconstitution after alpha-beta-depleted transplantation in children (dated by TCRdb to about 2016). Libraries were prepared through PCR. Sequencing relied on an Illumina HiSeq 2500. Molecular barcoding was employed in the preparation of TCR libraries, with unique molecular identifiers being used to normalize TCRbeta repertoire quantification. TCRdb passed the public sequencing reads through fastp at Q25 and MiXCR, retaining productive beta sequences. Rows are combined by CDR3 protein, so each entry shows the most common genes and DNA. The table for this sample lists approximately 500,000 distinct CDR3 sequences; 27% of them were counted only once. The ten largest account for approximately 39% of the sample. The treatment or condition label on this specimen signifies: allogeneic hematopoietic cell transplantation with graft depleted of TCRalphabeta T cells and CD19 B cells.

Sequenced here: PBMCs, sampled before TCRalphabeta/CD19-depleted stem cell transplant. These receptors all stem from a boy less than two years old with Wiskott-Aldrich syndrome, due to receive a stem cell transplant.

The J gene is TRBJ2-3, the V gene TRBV29-1; 12 bases are shared with TRBD2. Trimming removed 8 bases from V and 4 bases from J; junction bases left unmatched: 7. This CDR3 has 14 residues. Germline V lookup: CDR1 SQVTM, CDR2 ANQGSEA. As DNA, the CDR3 is TGCAGCTTACGACTAGCGGGAGTGGCAGATACGCAGTATTTT. As protein: CSLRLAGVADTQYF.

V is TRBV27 and J is TRBJ2-7; 9 positions agree with TRBD2. Losses at the gene ends were 4 bases for V and 2 bases for J; bases not matched to a gene: 15. The V gene's germline CDR1 is MNHEY and CDR2 SMNVEV (reference sequence). This CDR3 region has 18 residues. DNA for the CDR3: TGTGCCAGCAGTTACCGTGCTACTAGCGGGCGATCTACCTACGAGCAGTACTTC. Amino acid sequence: CASSYRATSGRSTYEQYF.

This clonotype showed up just a few times. The chain couples TRBV4-1 to TRBJ2-2, with 7 bases lining up with TRBD2. Germline V gene lookup returns CDR1 MGHRA and CDR2 YSYEKL. With V trimmed by 3 bases and J by 4 bases, 14 bases remained unmatched. The CDR3 sequence is 18 residues long. The DNA of the CDR3 is TGCGCCAGCAGCCACCCGGGACTACTGAGGCGTGGCACCGGGGAGCTGTTTTTT. Protein product: CASSHPGLLRRGTGELFF.

The chain has TRBV30 and TRBJ1-2, with 7 bases matching TRBD1. Germline V gene lookup returns CDR1 GTSNPN and CDR2 SVGIG (reference sequence). This CDR3 comprises 12 residues. With V trimmed by 8 bases and J by 4 bases, 7 bases remained unmatched. The CDR3 coding sequence is TGTGCCCGCTCGCAGGGGGGCTATGGCTACACCTTC. Translated, it gives CARSQGGYGYTF.

This clonotype was seen a handful of times. The chain couples TRBV15 to TRBJ2-2; 11 bases map to TRBD2. V lost 4 bases, J lost 4 bases, and 5 bases stayed unmatched. The length of the CDR3 is 16 residues. Germline CDR1 reads LNHNV; CDR2 reads YYDKDF (reference sequence). CDR3 in amino acids: CATSILAGAVTGELFF. The CDR3 nucleotides are TGTGCCACCAGCATACTAGCGGGGGCGGTCACCGGGGAGCTGTTTTTT.

This clonotype came up a few times. This rearrangement joins TRBV7-2 to TRBJ2-1, with 14 bases identical to TRBD2. Trimming at V came to 5 bases and at J to 10 bases, leaving 10 bases not matched to a gene. The germline V gene has CDR1 SGHTA and CDR2 FQGNSA. There are 16 residues in the CDR3. The CDR3 bases are TGTGCCAGCAGCCCCCATGGGACTAGCGGGAGAGGAGAGCAGTTCTTC. Amino acids: CASSPHGTSGRGEQFF.

J is TRBJ2-1 and V is TRBV6-1, with 7 bases identical to TRBD2. J was trimmed by 9 bases and V by 2 bases; bases with no gene match: 4. The germline CDR1 and CDR2 sequences are MNHNS and SASEGT. CDR3 length: 13 amino acids. Here the CDR3 reads CASSEQPGGEQFF. CDR3 DNA: TGTGCCAGCAGTGAACAACCGGGGGGTGAGCAGTTCTTC.

This clonotype was seen a handful of times. The rearrangement uses TRBV11-1 and TRBJ2-3; possibly TRBD1 for D (5 bases). From germline, CDR1 is SGHAT and CDR2 FQDESV (reference sequence). V lost 0 bases to trimming and J lost 5 bases, with 15 bases between them. The CDR3 consists of 16 residues. The CDR3: CASSLALGRVGDTQYF. In DNA, the CDR3 is TGTGCCAGCAGCTTAGCGCTTGGCAGGGTAGGAGATACGCAGTATTTT.

This clonotype was found a few times. V is TRBV5-1 and J is TRBJ2-5; a possible D gene is TRBD1 (6 bases). CDR1 and CDR2 (germline): SGHRS, YFSETQ. The CDR3 covers 16 residues. The V end was cut by 5 bases, the J end by 5 bases, with 22 bases between. The CDR3 DNA sequence: TGCGCCAGCAGTTATAATATTGACAGGTCTCGGGAGACCCAGTACTTC. It translates to CASSYNIDRSRETQYF.

The gene calls are TRBV5-1 and TRBJ2-6, with 8 bases lining up with TRBD1. Germline V gene data show CDR1 as SGHRS and CDR2 as YFSETQ. This CDR3 comprises 16 residues. The trim removed 4 bases at V and 2 bases at J, leaving 5 bases unmatched. CDR3: CASSTGGTAGANVLTF. CDR3 sequence (DNA): TGCGCCAGCAGCACAGGGGGAACCGCTGGGGCCAACGTCCTGACTTTC.

In this sample, this clonotype turned up a few times. The CDR3 DNA sequence: TGTGCCAGCAGTACCAGGACGGGGAACACCGGGGAGCTGTTTTTT. This sequence encodes CASSTRTGNTGELFF. The chain joins TRBV6-1 to TRBJ2-2, with D hard to call. This CDR3 spans 15 amino acids. V was shortened by 5 bases and J by 1 base, with 11 bases between the two germline ends. Germline V lookup: CDR1 MNHNS, CDR2 SASEGT.

The genes are TRBV5-1 and TRBJ2-3; 8 positions match TRBD2. Looked up from germline, CDR1 is SGHRS and CDR2 is YFSETQ. V shed 0 bases, J shed 5 bases, and the junction held 8 bases outside the gene matches. The length of the CDR3 is 16 residues. CDR3 sequence: CASSLEGREGRDTQYF. For the CDR3, the DNA is TGCGCCAGCAGCTTGGAGGGTCGGGAGGGAAGAGATACGCAGTATTTT. Full variable domain (missing parts from reference TRBV5-1 and TRBJ2-3): KAGVTQTPRYLIKTRGQQVTLSCSPISGHRSVSWYQQTPGQGLQFLFEYFSETQRNKGNFPGRFSGRQFSNSRSEMNVSTLELGDSALYLCASSLEGREGRDTQYFGPGTRLTVL.

This chain connects TRBV5-1 to TRBJ2-3; D ambiguous. Germline CDR1 reads SGHRS; CDR2 reads YFSETQ. V lost 7 bases and J lost 5, with 14 bases in between. The length of the CDR3 is 13 residues. The CDR3 nucleotides are TGCGCCAGCGGAAACCTTCCACAAGATACGCAGTATTTT. This translates into CASGNLPQDTQYF.

The rearrangement uses TRBV20-1 and TRBJ2-3; perhaps TRBD2 as D (6 bases). Trimming removed 1 base at V and 3 bases at J, with 14 bases between. The germline gives CDR1 DFQATT, CDR2 SNEGSKA (reference sequence). There are 15 residues in the CDR3. The CDR3 DNA reads TGCAGTGCTAGAGCTGGGGGAGGCGCTACAGATACGCAGTATTTT. Its protein is CSARAGGGATDTQYF.

J is TRBJ2-1 and V is TRBV6-1; a possible D gene is TRBD2 (6 bases). V was shortened by 3 bases and J by 7 bases, with 13 bases between the two germline ends. CDR1 MNHNS and CDR2 SASEGT come from the germline V gene. The length of the CDR3 is 14 residues. This chain's CDR3 is CASSDGTGINEQFF. The CDR3 DNA follows: TGTGCCAGCAGTGACGGGACTGGGATAAATGAGCAGTTCTTC.

V usage is TRBV5-1 and J usage is TRBJ2-7; TRBD2 might be the D (5 bases). Germline V gene lookup returns CDR1 SGHRS and CDR2 YFSETQ. CDR3 size: 14 residues. Trimming shortened V by 0 bases and J by 2 bases, and 9 bases separated the two germline ends. CDR3 loop: CASSLERLTYEQYF. DNA of the CDR3: TGCGCCAGCAGCTTGGAGCGGTTGACCTACGAGCAGTACTTC.

The V gene is TRBV27, the J gene TRBJ1-6, with D unresolved. The V and J ends lost 2 bases and 8 bases respectively, with 7 bases between them. Looked up from germline, CDR1 is MNHEY and CDR2 is SMNVEV (reference sequence). There are 13 residues in the CDR3. CDR3 in DNA: TGTGCCAGCAGTTTAATTGAGGATTCACCCCTCCACTTT. Translated, it gives CASSLIEDSPLHF.

This rearrangement joins TRBV29-1 to TRBJ2-1; weak D call: TRBD1 (5 bases). The CDR3 is 12 amino acids. CDR1 is SQVTM, CDR2 ANQGSEA, per germline. The V and J ends lost 1 base and 15 bases respectively, with 16 bases between them. CDR3 DNA: TGCAGCGTTGAAGCCCTCCGGCTGGGGCGGTTCTTC. Its protein product is CSVEALRLGRFF.

V gene TRBV15 combines with J gene TRBJ2-1, with 13 bases aligning to TRBD2. Trimming removed 2 bases from V and 4 bases from J; junction bases left unmatched: 5. The CDR3 is 17 residues long. Per germline, CDR1 LNHNV and CDR2 YYDKDF (reference sequence). Here the CDR3 DNA reads TGTGCCACCAGCAGAACTGGACTAGCGGGAGTTTACAATGAGCAGTTCTTC. This sequence encodes CATSRTGLAGVYNEQFF. The full variable domain, rest sourced from reference TRBV15 and TRBJ2-1, is DAMVIQNPRYQVTQFGKPVTLSCSQTLNHNVMYWYQQKSSQAPKLLFHYYDKDFNNEADTPDNFQSRRPNTSFCFLDIRSPGLGDTAMYLCATSRTGLAGVYNEQFFGPGTRLTVL.

This rearrangement joins TRBV7-9 to TRBJ2-7; TRBD2 matches 7 bases. CDR1 and CDR2 from the germline V gene are SEHNR and FQNEAQ (reference sequence). This CDR3 spans 15 amino acids. The J segment lost 5 bases and the V segment lost 1 base, leaving 8 bases of the junction unmatched. The CDR3 region has the DNA TGTGCCAGCAGCTTAGTGGGGCGGGAGTACCACGAGCAGTACTTC. It specifies CASSLVGREYHEQYF.

The rearrangement uses TRBV13 and TRBJ1-2; tentative D call: TRBD1 (6 bases). Per germline, CDR1 PRHDT and CDR2 FYEKMQ (reference sequence). Trimming left V 5 bases short and J 4 bases short, with 14 bases between. The CDR3 consists of 14 residues. As DNA, the CDR3 is TGTGCCAGCAGCAAAGGGACACAGGGCTATGGCTACACCTTC. It translates to CASSKGTQGYGYTF.

This clonotype was observed a handful of times. V usage is TRBV5-1 and J usage is TRBJ2-1, with 11 bases matching TRBD2. After removal of 1 base from V and 8 bases from J, the junction contained 5 bases not matched to a gene. Per the germline V gene, CDR1 is SGHRS and CDR2 is YFSETQ. This CDR3 contains 15 residues. In DNA, the CDR3 is TGCGCCAGCAGCTTGACTAGCGGGAGTATCGATGAGCAGTTCTTC. Translating it yields CASSLTSGSIDEQFF. Full variable domain (missing parts from reference TRBV5-1 and TRBJ2-1): KAGVTQTPRYLIKTRGQQVTLSCSPISGHRSVSWYQQTPGQGLQFLFEYFSETQRNKGNFPGRFSGRQFSNSRSEMNVSTLELGDSALYLCASSLTSGSIDEQFFGPGTRLTVL.

The chain links TRBV29-1 to TRBJ2-7, with 9 bases fitting TRBD2. CDR1 is SQVTM and CDR2 is ANQGSEA in the germline V gene. V lost 4 bases to trimming and J lost 6 bases; unmatched junction nucleotides: 7. The CDR3 covers 13 residues. CDR3 in amino acids: CSVGGGRASEQYF. In nucleotides, the CDR3 is TGCAGCGTTGGTGGCGGGAGGGCCTCCGAGCAGTACTTC.

The chain employs TRBV2 and TRBJ2-7, with D possibly TRBD1 on 5 matching bases. The CDR3 contains 13 residues. V was cut by 8 bases and J by 2 bases, with 13 bases left in between. Germline V gene data show CDR1 as SNHLY and CDR2 as FYNNEI. The CDR3 here is CASASGPPYEQYF. The CDR3 coding sequence is TGTGCCAGCGCTTCAGGGCCTCCCTACGAGCAGTACTTC.

This clonotype was counted between two and nine times. This sequence joins TRBV5-1 and TRBJ2-3, with TRBD2 matching 8 bases. The CDR3 spans 16 residues. V shed 2 bases, J shed 4 bases, and the junction held 9 bases outside the gene matches. The germline V gene encodes CDR1 SGHRS and CDR2 YFSETQ. The CDR3 region has the DNA TGCGCCAGCAGCTTTGGAAAGCGGGAGTTCCCAGATACGCAGTATTTT. The encoded protein is CASSFGKREFPDTQYF.

The chain joins TRBV11-2 to TRBJ2-2; the D call may be TRBD1 or TRBD2 (6 bases each). The CDR3 has 15 residues. CDR1 is SGHAT, CDR2 FQNNGV, per germline. V was trimmed by 2 bases and J by 5 bases, leaving 12 bases between them. The CDR3 spells CASSLQRGVTGELFF. The CDR3 bases are TGTGCCAGCAGCTTACAGAGGGGGGTGACCGGGGAGCTGTTTTTT.

The rearrangement joins TRBV7-9 to TRBJ2-5; the match to TRBD2 covers 7 bases. V was pared by 1 base and J by 6 bases, with 8 bases of the junction left unmatched. The CDR3 is 15 residues long. Germline V gene sequence: CDR1 SEHNR, CDR2 FQNEAQ (reference sequence). The CDR3 region has the DNA TGTGCCAGCAGCTTAGGCGGGGGAGCGGTCCAGACCCAGTACTTC. Its protein product is CASSLGGGAVQTQYF. Combining the CDR3 with reference TRBV7-9 and TRBJ2-5 gives the whole variable domain DTGVSQNPRHKITKRGQNVTFRCDPISEHNRLYWYRQTLGQGPEFLTYFQNEAQLEKSRLLSDRFSAERPKGSFSTLEIQRTEQGDSAMYLCASSLGGGAVQTQYFGPGTRLLVL.